This T cell receptor beta chain was sequenced in a study of blood T cell repertoires in COVID-19. Study context: Samples came from the United States, Italy and Spain, spanning acute and convalescent COVID-19. In each case, the material was cDNA or gDNA derived from T cells, B-cell-depleted T cells, or PBMCs.

J lost 1 base, V lost 8 bases, and 10 bases had no gene match. Per germline, CDR1 SGHTA and CDR2 FQGTGA. The CDR3 totals 16 residues. Source study methods: Estimation of nucleated cell counts was performed using reference gene primer amplification. TCRdb keeps only in-frame clones here, not all; method: immunoSEQ multiplex PCR. V, J and clone size are taken as reported in that table, and D and trimming were inferred from the DNA itself. The repertoire has roughly 350,000 clones, around 85% of them found once; the top ten carry 3% to 4%. Input material: peripheral blood. The chain is built from TRBV7-3 and TRBJ2-2; 7 bases align to TRBD1. This clonotype was obtained from a woman aged 18-29 years with acute or convalescent COVID-19. This CDR3 is CASRSDGTENTGELFF. CDR3 nucleotides: TGTGCCAGCCGCAGCGACGGGACAGAGAACACCGGGGAGCTGTTTTTT.